What follows are 22 T cell receptor beta chains derived from one specimen sequenced in a study of T cell repertoires in cytomegalovirus infection. Each CDR3 protein is one row after TCRdb ran MiXCR on the reads. The sample has approximately 1,000,000 distinct CDR3 sequences, 30% to 40% seen once. Antigens for these TCRs are unknown. Sequencing used cultured CD8+ T cells from PBMCs, obtained from culture after CMV antigen stimulation. The receptors shown here come from a human donor in good health (CMV status not recorded). Some clones in this sample may be carry-over from other donors' samples.

The V and J genes are TRBV12-3 or TRBV12-4 and TRBJ2-5, with D hard to call. The germline V and J ends were trimmed by 6 bases and 5 bases, with 16 bases remaining between them. This CDR3 comprises 14 residues. CDR3 in DNA: TGTGCCAGCAGCCAAGTCCCCGCCCAGGAGACCCAGTACTTC. This sequence encodes CASSQVPAQETQYF.

In its sample, this clonotype was seen many times. V gene TRBV7-2 combines with J gene TRBJ2-1, with D unresolved. CDR3 length: 13 amino acids. Per the germline V gene, CDR1 is SGHTA and CDR2 is FQGNSA. V lost 0 bases, J lost 3 bases, and 3 bases lay in between. CDR3 residues: CASSLANYNEQFF. The CDR3 region has the DNA TGTGCCAGCAGCTTAGCCAACTACAATGAGCAGTTCTTC.

This sequence joins TRBV4-1 and TRBJ2-2, with D perhaps being TRBD1 or TRBD2 (5 bases each). The V gene's germline CDR1 is MGHRA and CDR2 YSYEKL. V was trimmed by 0 bases and J by 0 bases, leaving 5 bases between them. This CDR3 is 15 amino acids long. The CDR3 here is CASSQEGPNTGELFF. The CDR3 bases are TGCGCCAGCAGCCAAGAGGGACCGAACACCGGGGAGCTGTTTTTT.

The chain combines TRBV7-3 with TRBJ1-1; D unresolved. The V end lost 5 bases, the J end lost 3 bases, and 13 bases lay between the germline ends. The CDR3 loop spans 14 amino acids. Looked up from germline, CDR1 is SGHTA and CDR2 is FQGTGA. CDR3 bases: TGTGCCAGCAGCCCCGACGCCGGACACACTGAAGCTTTCTTT. Residues: CASSPDAGHTEAFF.

This clonotype was observed a few times. The chain combines TRBV7-9 with TRBJ2-3; TRBD2 agrees at 7 bases. The CDR3 runs to 14 residues. Germline assignment: CDR1 SEHNR and CDR2 FQNEAQ (reference sequence). V trimming: 8 bases; J trimming: 2 bases; junction bases outside the gene matches: 7. The CDR3 protein is CASYSSGYTDTQYF. In DNA, the CDR3 is TGTGCCAGCTATTCTAGCGGCTACACAGATACGCAGTATTTT. Drawing the rest from reference TRBV7-9 and TRBJ2-3, the complete variable domain is DTGVSQNPRHKITKRGQNVTFRCDPISEHNRLYWYRQTLGQGPEFLTYFQNEAQLEKSRLLSDRFSAERPKGSFSTLEIQRTEQGDSAMYLCASYSSGYTDTQYFGPGTRLTVL.

The chain joins TRBV12-3 or TRBV12-4 to TRBJ2-3, with 14 bases aligning to TRBD2. The CDR3 extends over 17 amino acids. The V segment lost 6 bases and the J segment 4 bases; nucleotides outside the gene matches: 9. As DNA, the CDR3 is TGTGCCAGCAGACTCGGACTAGCGGGGGGACGGGCAGATACGCAGTATTTT. Its protein is CASRLGLAGGRADTQYF.

This clonotype was observed at least ten times. The J gene is TRBJ1-1, the V gene TRBV19; D ambiguous. The CDR3 covers 13 residues. Per germline, CDR1 LNHDA and CDR2 SQIVND (reference sequence). V was shortened by 8 bases and J by 5 bases, with 15 bases between the two germline ends. The CDR3 protein is CASFYRGATEAFF. The CDR3 DNA follows: TGTGCCAGTTTTTATCGTGGTGCTACTGAAGCTTTCTTT.

This clonotype was seen only a few times. V is TRBV6-5 and J is TRBJ2-5; a weak D match, TRBD1 (5 bases). The CDR3 totals 14 residues. V lost 2 bases and J lost 2, with 9 bases in between. Germline loops: CDR1 MNHEY, CDR2 SVGAGI. The CDR3 spells CASSYGAGQETQYF. CDR3 DNA: TGTGCCAGCAGTTACGGGGCAGGACAAGAGACCCAGTACTTC.

Comments on this clonotype: The junction does not match germline at one end; this may be a read error. The genes are TRBV7-3 and TRBJ2-3; D unresolved. The CDR3 is 15 amino acids. From germline, CDR1 is SGHTA and CDR2 FQGTGA. The CDR3 loop is CPSSPSRSRTDTQYF. The CDR3 DNA reads as TGTCCCAGCAGCCCTTCCAGGTCGCGCACAGATACGCAGTATTTT.

This clonotype was seen a handful of times. The chain combines TRBV7-9 with TRBJ1-1; no clear D gene. The CDR3 covers 12 residues. Looked up from germline, CDR1 is SEHNR and CDR2 is FQNEAQ (reference sequence). V dropped 1 base and J dropped 10 bases, with 10 bases sitting between them. Written as DNA, the CDR3 is TGTGCCAGCAGCTTAGATTCTGGCGGAGCTTTCTTT. It yields the protein CASSLDSGGAFF. Complete variable domain (other parts from reference TRBV7-9 and TRBJ1-1): DTGVSQNPRHKITKRGQNVTFRCDPISEHNRLYWYRQTLGQGPEFLTYFQNEAQLEKSRLLSDRFSAERPKGSFSTLEIQRTEQGDSAMYLCASSLDSGGAFFGQGTRLTVV.

The chain recombines TRBV7-9 with TRBJ2-7; 10 positions agree with TRBD1. Germline values: CDR1 SEHNR, CDR2 FQNEAQ (reference sequence). The CDR3 runs 15 residues. V dropped 6 bases and J dropped 3; count of bases not matched to a gene: 8. The CDR3 spells CASSSTGTGDYEQYF. DNA for the CDR3: TGTGCCAGCAGTTCGACCGGGACAGGGGACTACGAGCAGTACTTC. Looking up the rest from reference TRBV7-9 and TRBJ2-7 gives the full variable domain: DTGVSQNPRHKITKRGQNVTFRCDPISEHNRLYWYRQTLGQGPEFLTYFQNEAQLEKSRLLSDRFSAERPKGSFSTLEIQRTEQGDSAMYLCASSSTGTGDYEQYFGPGTRLTVT.

The chain combines TRBV12-3 or TRBV12-4 with TRBJ1-6; D possibly corresponds to TRBD1 (5 bases). The CDR3 has 14 residues. V lost 7 bases to trimming and J lost 9 bases, with 16 bases between them. The CDR3 loop is CASNLGATGSPLHF. DNA for the CDR3: TGTGCCAGCAACCTAGGGGCTACAGGTTCACCCCTCCACTTT.

This clonotype was recorded at least ten times. This rearrangement joins TRBV7-2 to TRBJ1-5; TRBD1 agrees at 9 bases. Germline V gene data show CDR1 as SGHTA and CDR2 as FQGNSA. This CDR3 spans 17 amino acids. V shed 4 bases and J 0 bases; nucleotides not matched to a gene: 7. The CDR3 sequence is CASSWTGEAYSNQPQHF. In DNA, the CDR3 is TGTGCCAGCAGCTGGACAGGGGAGGCCTATAGCAATCAGCCCCAGCATTTT.

This clonotype has just a few counts. The chain has TRBV12-3 or TRBV12-4 and TRBJ2-7; D is perhaps TRBD1 (5 bases). Trimming pared 6 bases from V and 5 bases from J, leaving 20 bases between. This CDR3 comprises 15 residues. The CDR3 here is CASSPVWQGLHEQYF. CDR3 bases: TGTGCCAGCAGCCCAGTTTGGCAGGGCCTCCACGAGCAGTACTTC.

V is TRBV18 and J is TRBJ1-1; no reliable D call. Germline V gene sequence: CDR1 KGHSH, CDR2 LQKENI. The V end was cut by 1 base, the J end by 5 bases, with 5 bases between. The CDR3 is 12 amino acids. The CDR3, as DNA: TGTGCCAGCTCACCACTCCTGACTGAAGCTTTCTTT. This translates into CASSPLLTEAFF.

This chain connects TRBV19 to TRBJ2-1; D is possibly TRBD1 (6 bases). The CDR3 sequence is 12 residues long. The germline V and J ends were trimmed by 8 bases and 8 bases, with 13 bases remaining between them. Germline V lookup: CDR1 LNHDA, CDR2 SQIVND (reference sequence). CDR3 residues: CASSLQGHEQFF. CDR3 in DNA: TGTGCCAGTTCCCTACAGGGCCATGAGCAGTTCTTC.

In this sample, this clonotype turned up a few times. V and J are TRBV19 and TRBJ1-3; a possible D gene is TRBD1 (5 bases). The CDR3 runs to 14 residues. Per germline, CDR1 LNHDA and CDR2 SQIVND (reference sequence). V was cut by 6 bases and J by 0 bases, with 9 bases left in between. The CDR3: CASRGRISGNTIYF. The CDR3 bases are TGTGCCAGTAGGGGACGGATCTCTGGAAACACCATATATTTT.

This sequence joins TRBV7-8 and TRBJ2-3; no reliable D call. Between the trimmed V and J ends, which lost 5 bases and 9 bases, there was a span of 9 bases. Germline values: CDR1 SGHVS, CDR2 FQNEAQ. The CDR3 totals 11 residues. CDR3 in DNA: TGTGCCAGCAGCCCCGGGTGGACGCAGTATTTT. It yields the protein CASSPGWTQYF.

V gene TRBV20-1 combines with J gene TRBJ2-1; no clear D gene. The CDR3 loop spans 12 amino acids. The germline V gene has CDR1 DFQATT and CDR2 SNEGSKA (reference sequence). The V gene lost 1 base and the J gene lost 6 bases, with 7 bases spanning the gap. The CDR3, as DNA: TGCAGTGCTAGAGTCCATGGCAATGAGCAGTTCTTC. Translating it yields CSARVHGNEQFF.

The chain is built from TRBV7-9 and TRBJ1-1, with D perhaps matching TRBD1 (5 bases). V was trimmed by 5 bases and J by 3 bases, leaving 19 bases between them. CDR1 and CDR2 (germline): SEHNR, FQNEAQ (reference sequence). There are 16 residues in the CDR3. CDR3 loop: CASSPGLQATYTEAFF. The CDR3 DNA sequence: TGTGCCAGCAGCCCAGGATTACAGGCAACGTACACTGAAGCTTTCTTT. Full variable domain (rest looked up from reference TRBV7-9 and TRBJ1-1): DTGVSQNPRHKITKRGQNVTFRCDPISEHNRLYWYRQTLGQGPEFLTYFQNEAQLEKSRLLSDRFSAERPKGSFSTLEIQRTEQGDSAMYLCASSPGLQATYTEAFFGQGTRLTVV.

This chain uses TRBV7-8 with TRBJ2-6; 8 nucleotides agree with TRBD1. This CDR3 comprises 16 residues. Germline CDR1 is SGHVS and CDR2 is FQNEAQ. V dropped 4 bases and J dropped 1; count of bases not matched to a gene: 3. As DNA, the CDR3 is TGTGCCAGCAGCTCTTACAGGGGGTCTGGGGCCAACGTCCTGACTTTC. It specifies CASSSYRGSGANVLTF.

This clonotype was counted only a few times. The rearrangement uses TRBV7-6 and TRBJ2-3; TRBD2 matches 9 bases. This CDR3 comprises 15 residues. Germline CDR1 reads SGHVS; CDR2 reads FNYEAQ. Trimming took 4 bases from V and 5 from J; bases not matched to a gene: 7. The CDR3 protein is CASSSRSGGLDTQYF. The CDR3 DNA reads as TGTGCCAGCAGCTCCCGTAGCGGGGGATTAGATACGCAGTATTTT. Together with reference TRBV7-6 and TRBJ2-3, the CDR3 gives the full variable domain: GAGVSQSPRYKVTKRGQDVALRCDPISGHVSLYWYRQALGQGPEFLTYFNYEAQQDKSGLPNDRFSAERPEGSISTLTIQRTEQRDSAMYRCASSSRSGGLDTQYFGPGTRLTVL.